This T cell receptor (beta chain) was captured in a study of shared T cell receptors in the human thymus (dated by TCRdb to the early 2020s). For context, the study as a whole: The study examined how self-reactive, shared T-cell receptor alpha chains are generated in the human thymus.

Looking up the germline V gene (reference sequence) yields CDR1 MNHEY and CDR2 SMNVEV. The CDR3 numbers 16 residues from cysteine through phenylalanine. Only CDR3 DNA is held: 48 bases, read in frame from base 1. From V the trimming removes 2 bases and from J it removes 3 bases, while the gene matches leave 2 bases of the junction unaccounted for. This clone was found a few times. Its specific antigen is unknown. The record has no base qualities; no much larger clone is one base away. The library was generated by the immunoSEQ multiplex PCR assay. TCRdb took this table from immuneACCESS and kept in-frame rearrangements with V and J called. Such tables lack part of the clones; where checked against another copy, unresolved V genes explain under half of the gap, and the rest is unexplained. The sample profile shows hundreds of thousands of clones; around 78% of them were found once. The ten largest clones add up to about 0.013% of the sample.

In addition, the sample was reused for a study of human thymus T cells. Reported in the second study: Donors were immunologically healthy infants undergoing open corrective cardiac surgery for congenital heart defects in Finland. The thymus tissue came from surgical resects taken out during corrective cardiac surgery. V and J gene segment usage appeared biased in both thymic and peripheral blood repertoires. According to the related research, thymic TCR repertoires were highly overlapping among unrelated individuals. TCR alpha and beta repertoires from about 8 infant thymus samples and four related peripheral blood samples were characterized in the study. The cohort included more than 5 male and two female infants, with donor ages spanning 7 to 244 days. After being mechanically released from the tissue, thymocytes were kept at -70 degrees C in pellets of about 10-32 million cells. Genomic DNA was extracted from frozen cell pellets with a QIAsymphony instrument. The immunoSEQ multiplex PCR assay was used to amplify the TCRB and TCRAD loci from a standardized quantity of quality-controlled genomic DNA. The amplicons covered the V(D)J region and were long enough to include the CDR3 and to identify the V and J genes. Amplicon sequencing was performed on an Illumina platform through the commercial immunoSEQ service. Corrections for primer bias and sequencing errors followed previously described methods, while TCRAD and TCRB definitions were based on the IMGT database. Repertoires were analysed with immunoSEQ Analyzer 3.0 and VDJTools, covering basic statistics, V/J segment usage, diversity estimates, rarefaction and pairwise overlap. To estimate diversity, the Chao1, ChaoE, Efron-Thisted, Shannon and inverse Simpson indices were applied, and diversity was also estimated on datasets down-sampled to the smallest sample. Repertoire overlap was assessed by strict matching of CDR3 nucleotide sequence, V gene and J gene, and clustering was done by Jaccard-based multidimensional scaling. Thymus samples yielded on average approximately 800,000 unique TCRB clonotypes, compared with some 83,000 from blood samples.

The source material was thymocytes. This receptor was identified in a boy younger than two with a congenital heart defect. Donor details come from another sample of the same person, matched by shared clones. This receptor chain uses TRBV27 and TRBJ2-7; 15 nucleotides in the junction match TRBD2. The DNA is TGTGCCAGCAGTTTAGCGGGACTAGCGGGAGGCTACGAGCAGTACTTC. This encodes CASSLAGLAGGYEQYF.